What follows are 20 T cell receptor beta chains derived from one specimen sequenced in a study of blood T cells in healthy people across ages. The authors ran a second PCR of 7 to 11 cycles using a sample-barcoded 5' primer and a J-beta primer mix. TCRdb re-analysed the 5' RACE reads in MiXCR, keeping a single row per CDR3 protein. In the table there are about 1.7 million distinct CDR3 sequences, 28% of which are singletons. Sequencing input: blood. These receptors were taken from a woman in her 30s in good health.

This clonotype turned up a few times. The chain has TRBV28 and TRBJ2-5; D is ambiguous. The CDR3 spans 13 residues. Trimming pared 3 bases from V and 3 bases from J, leaving 8 bases between. Germline CDR1 reads MDHEN; CDR2 reads SYDVKM. The CDR3 DNA follows: TGTGCCAGCAGTTTCCCCATCAAAGAGACCCAGTACTTC. Translation gives CASSFPIKETQYF.

The V and J genes are TRBV15 and TRBJ2-3, with D maybe TRBD2 (7 bases). This CDR3 region has 16 residues. CDR1 and CDR2 (germline): LNHNV, YYDKDF (reference sequence). The germline V and J ends were trimmed by 1 base and 1 base, with 12 bases remaining between them. The CDR3 spells CATSRGGGQGTDTQYF. The CDR3 bases are TGTGCCACCAGCAGAGGGGGGGGGCAAGGCACAGATACGCAGTATTTT.

This clonotype was detected ten times or more. This sequence joins TRBV20-1 and TRBJ2-7; maybe TRBD1 (5 bases). The length of the CDR3 is 13 residues. The germline V gene encodes CDR1 DFQATT and CDR2 SNEGSKA (reference sequence). V lost 2 bases and J 3 bases, leaving 11 bases between the germline ends. CDR3 protein: CSARLPDNYEQYF. The CDR3 nucleotides read TGCAGTGCTAGACTACCGGACAACTACGAGCAGTACTTC.

A few counts support this clonotype. V usage is TRBV20-1 and J usage is TRBJ1-6; D remains ambiguous. Trimming left V 0 bases short and J 0 bases short, with 6 bases between. Germline V gene lookup returns CDR1 DFQATT and CDR2 SNEGSKA (reference sequence). The length of the CDR3 is 15 residues. The CDR3 is CSARDESSYNSPLHF. For the CDR3, the DNA is TGCAGTGCTAGAGACGAGAGCTCCTATAATTCACCCCTCCACTTT.

J is TRBJ2-5 and V is TRBV24-1; D possibly uses TRBD1 or TRBD2 (5 bases each). The V and J ends lost 3 bases and 2 bases respectively, with 18 bases between them. The CDR3 runs to 17 residues. Germline CDR1 reads KGHDR; CDR2 reads SFDVKD. The CDR3 is CATSDGSGTASQETQYF. DNA of the CDR3: TGTGCCACCAGTGATGGCTCCGGGACGGCCTCGCAAGAGACCCAGTACTTC.

The sample holds one count of this clonotype. The junction and the germline gene differ at one end; a read error may be behind it. The chain couples TRBV7-6 to TRBJ2-3, with D unclear. The CDR3 runs to 15 residues. Germline loops: CDR1 SGHVS, CDR2 FNYEAQ. In nucleotides, the CDR3 is TGTGCCAGCACCCCCCGGTCGTTTAGCACAGATGCGCAGTATTTT. It yields the protein CASTPRSFSTDAQYF.

A few counts support this clonotype. This rearrangement joins TRBV18 to TRBJ2-5, with D unclear. Germline-derived CDR1 and CDR2 are KGHSH and LQKENI. V lost 5 bases and J 0 bases, leaving 10 bases between the germline ends. This CDR3 spans 14 amino acids. The CDR3 DNA reads TGTGCCAGCTCAAGCCGGGCAAACCAAGAGACCCAGTACTTC. It translates to CASSSRANQETQYF.

Notes on this clonotype: This may come from a read error, since a much larger clone is one base off. The chain couples TRBV20-1 to TRBJ2-1; 10 positions agree with TRBD2. The V gene's germline CDR1 is DFQATT and CDR2 SNEGSKA (reference sequence). The CDR3 is 16 amino acids. The CDR3 DNA reads TGCGGTGCTAGGGGTACTAGCGGGGCCTCCTACAATGAGCAGTTCTTC. It codes for CGARGTSGASYNEQFF.

The chain combines TRBV15 with TRBJ1-2; D unclear. Germline V lookup: CDR1 LNHNV, CDR2 YYDKDF (reference sequence). The CDR3 is made up of 13 amino acids. Trimming shortened V by 4 bases and J by 4 bases, and 10 bases separated the two germline ends. The CDR3 region has the DNA TGTGCCACCAGCATCAAGGATACCTATGGCTACACCTTC. This sequence encodes CATSIKDTYGYTF.

This clonotype was seen a handful of times. The rearrangement links TRBV20-1 to TRBJ2-1; TRBD2 might be the D (6 bases). The CDR3 consists of 15 residues. CDR1 and CDR2 (germline): DFQATT, SNEGSKA (reference sequence). V dropped 4 bases and J dropped 2 bases, with 15 bases sitting between them. As DNA, the CDR3 is TGCAGTGCTACCCCCGGGACTGGGCCCTACAATGAGCAGTTCTTC. It translates to CSATPGTGPYNEQFF.

About this clonotype: A much larger clone lies a single base off, so this may be a read error. The V gene is TRBV7-6, the J gene TRBJ2-1, with 9 bases matching TRBD2. CDR3 size: 16 residues. Losses at the gene ends were 4 bases for V and 13 bases for J; bases not matched to a gene: 17. The germline CDR1 and CDR2 sequences are SGHVS and FNYEAQ. The CDR3 region is CASSSMVAGAGETQFF. DNA of the CDR3: TGTGCCAGCAGCTCGATGGTAGCGGGAGCGGGGGAGACCCAGTTCTTC.

The chain couples TRBV6-6 to TRBJ2-1; 7 bases match TRBD2. This CDR3 is built from 13 residues. J gave up 7 bases and V 2 bases, and 2 bases lay outside the gene matches. Germline CDR1 MNHNY, CDR2 SVGAGI (reference sequence). The CDR3 loop reads CASSYGTTNEQFF. For the CDR3, the DNA is TGTGCCAGCAGTTACGGGACTACAAATGAGCAGTTCTTC.

The V call is TRBV18, the J call TRBJ1-1; D gene unclear. The V and J ends lost 2 bases and 4 bases respectively, with 8 bases between them. The CDR3 sequence is 13 residues long. Germline V gene data show CDR1 as KGHSH and CDR2 as LQKENI. The CDR3 loop reads CASSPVEATEAFF. The CDR3 DNA reads TGTGCCAGCTCACCAGTCGAAGCCACTGAAGCTTTCTTT.

The sample holds many counts of this clonotype. The V gene is TRBV3-1, the J gene TRBJ2-3; no firm D call. This CDR3 has 11 residues. Trimming took 6 bases from V and 3 from J, leaving 4 bases between them. Germline CDR1 LGHDT, CDR2 YNNKEL (reference sequence). The CDR3 bases are TGTGCCAGCAGAGCTACAGATACGCAGTATTTT. It codes for CASRATDTQYF.

The chain combines TRBV2 with TRBJ2-1; TRBD2 is a possible D gene (6 bases). V was pared by 4 bases and J by 6 bases, with 13 bases between. Germline V gives CDR1 SNHLY, CDR2 FYNNEI. This CDR3 has 14 residues. CDR3 in DNA: TGTGCCAGCAGTGGAAGACCGGGGGTCAATGAGCAGTTCTTC. Encoded protein: CASSGRPGVNEQFF. The full variable domain, its missing parts supplied by reference TRBV2 and TRBJ2-1, is EPEVTQTPSHQVTQMGQEVILRCVPISNHLYFYWYRQILGQKVEFLVSFYNNEISEKSEIFDDQFSVERPDGSNFTLKIRSTKLEDSAMYFCASSGRPGVNEQFFGPGTRLTVL.

V is TRBV20-1 and J is TRBJ1-1; 10 nucleotides align to TRBD1. Germline V gene data show CDR1 as DFQATT and CDR2 as SNEGSKA (reference sequence). The CDR3 is 16 residues long. V lost 0 bases to trimming and J lost 5 bases; unmatched junction nucleotides: 9. The CDR3 protein is CSARDGGQGTSTEAFF. The CDR3, as DNA: TGCAGTGCTAGAGATGGGGGACAGGGGACCTCGACTGAAGCTTTCTTT.

The table lists this clonotype with many counts. This sequence joins TRBV20-1 and TRBJ2-7; 13 bases agree with TRBD2. The CDR3 runs to 14 residues. Germline trimming cut 4 bases from V and 6 bases from J; bases unmatched to any gene: 6. Germline V gene data show CDR1 as DFQATT and CDR2 as SNEGSKA (reference sequence). CDR3 protein: CSATTSGGPSEQYF. CDR3 sequence (DNA): TGCAGTGCTACGACTAGCGGGGGGCCTTCCGAGCAGTACTTC.

The chain is built from TRBV6-2 or TRBV6-3 and TRBJ1-5, with no clear D. This CDR3 spans 15 amino acids. The germline V gene encodes CDR1 MNHEY and CDR2 SVGEGT. Trimming removed 6 bases at V and 5 bases at J, with 17 bases between. CDR3 in amino acids: CASSRLPEGYQPQHF. As DNA, the CDR3 is TGTGCCAGCAGCCGACTACCCGAGGGATATCAGCCCCAGCATTTT.

This clonotype was detected only a few times. The rearrangement links TRBV6-6 to TRBJ2-1; perhaps TRBD2 as D (5 bases). The germline gives CDR1 MNHNY, CDR2 SVGAGI (reference sequence). CDR3 size: 17 residues. The ends were cut back, 6 bases at V and 0 bases at J, with 18 bases in the middle. The CDR3 sequence is CASSRGSRRISYNEQFF. The CDR3 DNA reads as TGTGCCAGCAGCCGAGGGTCTAGGCGGATCTCCTACAATGAGCAGTTCTTC.

As to this clonotype: It may be a read error: a sequence one base away is much more abundant. The chain joins TRBV10-3 to TRBJ2-7, with D hard to call. This CDR3 contains 16 residues. Trimming took off 0 bases at V and 2 bases at J, with 14 bases between the two ends. The germline V gene has CDR1 ENHRY and CDR2 SYGVKD. This chain's CDR3 is CAISESVGSPTYEQYF. CDR3 sequence (DNA): TGTGCCATCAGTGAGTCAGTCGGCAGTCCCACCTACGAGCAGTACTTC.